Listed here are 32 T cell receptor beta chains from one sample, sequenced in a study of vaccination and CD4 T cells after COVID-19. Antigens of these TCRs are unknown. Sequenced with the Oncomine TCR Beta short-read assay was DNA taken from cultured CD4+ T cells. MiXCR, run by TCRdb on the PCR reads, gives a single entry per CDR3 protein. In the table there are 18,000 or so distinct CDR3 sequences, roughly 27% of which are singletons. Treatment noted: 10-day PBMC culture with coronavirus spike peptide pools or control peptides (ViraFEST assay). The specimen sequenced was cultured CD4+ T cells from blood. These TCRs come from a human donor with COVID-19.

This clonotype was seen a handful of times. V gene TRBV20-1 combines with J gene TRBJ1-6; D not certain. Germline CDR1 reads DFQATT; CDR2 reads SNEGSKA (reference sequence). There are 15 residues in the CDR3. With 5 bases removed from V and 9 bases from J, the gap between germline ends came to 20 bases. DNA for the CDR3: TGCAGTGCTCCATCCCCGAACGGGGAAAGTTCACCCCTCCACTTT. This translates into CSAPSPNGESSPLHF.

CDR3 sequence reads: CASTRGRRGQQETQYF. The DNA of the CDR3 is TGTGCCAGCACTCGGGGGAGGAGGGGCCAACAAGAGACCCAGTACTTC. This sequence joins TRBV7-2 and TRBJ2-5, with D perhaps TRBD2 (6 bases). Trimming pared 7 bases from V and 2 bases from J, leaving 20 bases between. The CDR3 has 16 residues. From germline, CDR1 is SGHTA and CDR2 FQGNSA.

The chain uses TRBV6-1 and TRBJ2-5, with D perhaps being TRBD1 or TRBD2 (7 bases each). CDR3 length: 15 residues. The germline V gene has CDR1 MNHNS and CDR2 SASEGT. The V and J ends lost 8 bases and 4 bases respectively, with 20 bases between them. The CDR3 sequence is CASQGGRGLRETQYF. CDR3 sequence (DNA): TGTGCCAGCCAGGGGGGGCGGGGATTGAGAGAGACCCAGTACTTC.

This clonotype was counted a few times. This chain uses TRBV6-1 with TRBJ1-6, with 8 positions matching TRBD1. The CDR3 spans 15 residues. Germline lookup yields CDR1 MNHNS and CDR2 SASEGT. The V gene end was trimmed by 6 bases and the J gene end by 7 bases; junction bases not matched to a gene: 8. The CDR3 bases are TGTGCCAGCAGAGACCTCAGGGGGCTCAATTCACCCCTCCACTTT. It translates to CASRDLRGLNSPLHF.

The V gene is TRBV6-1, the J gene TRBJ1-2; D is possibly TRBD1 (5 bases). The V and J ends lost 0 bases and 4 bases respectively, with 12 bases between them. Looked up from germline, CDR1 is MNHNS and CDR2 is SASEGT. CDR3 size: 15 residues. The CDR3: CASSEAFRAIYGYTF. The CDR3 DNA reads TGTGCCAGCAGTGAAGCATTCAGGGCGATCTATGGCTACACCTTC.

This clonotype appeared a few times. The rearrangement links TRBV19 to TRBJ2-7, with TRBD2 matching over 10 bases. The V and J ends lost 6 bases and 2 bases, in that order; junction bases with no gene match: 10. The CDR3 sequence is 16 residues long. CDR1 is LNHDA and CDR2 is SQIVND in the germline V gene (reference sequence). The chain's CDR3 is CASRAAGGSGTYEQYF. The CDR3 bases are TGTGCCAGTAGGGCAGCGGGGGGGTCTGGAACCTACGAGCAGTACTTC.

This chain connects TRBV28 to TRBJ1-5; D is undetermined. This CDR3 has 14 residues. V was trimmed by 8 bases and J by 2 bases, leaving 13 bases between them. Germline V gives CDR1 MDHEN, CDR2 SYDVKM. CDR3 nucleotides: TGTGCCAGCGTTCCCCAGCGTGGCAATCAGCCCCAGCATTTT. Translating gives CASVPQRGNQPQHF.

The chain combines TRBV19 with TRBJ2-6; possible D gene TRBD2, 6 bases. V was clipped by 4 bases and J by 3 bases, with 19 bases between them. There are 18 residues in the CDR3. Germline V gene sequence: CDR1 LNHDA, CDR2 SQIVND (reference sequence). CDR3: CASSKPRGGAGGANVLTF. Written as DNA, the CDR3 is TGTGCCAGTAGTAAACCCCGAGGCGGGGCTGGTGGGGCCAACGTCCTGACTTTC.

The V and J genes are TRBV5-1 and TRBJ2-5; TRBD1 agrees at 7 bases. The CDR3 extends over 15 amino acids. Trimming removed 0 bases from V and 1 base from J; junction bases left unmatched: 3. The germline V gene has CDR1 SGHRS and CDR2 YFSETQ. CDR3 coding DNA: TGCGCCAGCAGCTTGGAGGGACAGAGCCAAGAGACCCAGTACTTC. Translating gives CASSLEGQSQETQYF.

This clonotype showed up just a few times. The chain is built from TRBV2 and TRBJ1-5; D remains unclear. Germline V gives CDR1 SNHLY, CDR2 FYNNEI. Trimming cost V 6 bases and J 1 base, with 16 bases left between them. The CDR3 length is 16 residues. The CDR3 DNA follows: TGTGCCAGCAGAGCCGAAGAGGTACCGAGCAATCAGCCCCAGCATTTT. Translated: CASRAEEVPSNQPQHF. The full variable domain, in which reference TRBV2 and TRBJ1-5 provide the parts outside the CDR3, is EPEVTQTPSHQVTQMGQEVILRCVPISNHLYFYWYRQILGQKVEFLVSFYNNEISEKSEIFDDQFSVERPDGSNFTLKIRSTKLEDSAMYFCASRAEEVPSNQPQHFGDGTRLSIL.

As DNA, the CDR3 is TGCGCCAGCAGCTTTAACAGGGACACAGATACGCAGTATTTT. Residues: CASSFNRDTDTQYF. The chain employs TRBV5-1 and TRBJ2-3; D might be TRBD1 (6 bases). Trimming shortened V by 2 bases and J by 2 bases, and 9 bases separated the two germline ends. Germline assignment: CDR1 SGHRS and CDR2 YFSETQ. The CDR3 totals 14 residues.

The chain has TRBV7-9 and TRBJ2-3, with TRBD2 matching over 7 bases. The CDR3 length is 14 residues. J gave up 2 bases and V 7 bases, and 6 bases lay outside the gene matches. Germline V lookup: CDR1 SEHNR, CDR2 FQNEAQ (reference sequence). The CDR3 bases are TGTGCCAGCAATATTCGGGGGGACACAGATACGCAGTATTTT. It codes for CASNIRGDTDTQYF.

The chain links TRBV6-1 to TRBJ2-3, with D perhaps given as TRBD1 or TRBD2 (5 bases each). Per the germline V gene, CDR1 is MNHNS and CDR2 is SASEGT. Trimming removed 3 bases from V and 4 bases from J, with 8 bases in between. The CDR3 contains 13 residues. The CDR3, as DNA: TGTGCCAGCAGTGACGGGACCCCAGATACGCAGTATTTT. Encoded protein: CASSDGTPDTQYF.

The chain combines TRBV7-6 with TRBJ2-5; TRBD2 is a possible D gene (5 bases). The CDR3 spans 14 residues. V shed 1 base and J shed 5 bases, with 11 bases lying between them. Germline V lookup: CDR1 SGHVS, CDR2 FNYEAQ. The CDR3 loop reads CASSLVSSSETQYF. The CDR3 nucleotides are TGTGCCAGCAGCTTAGTATCTAGCAGTGAGACCCAGTACTTC.

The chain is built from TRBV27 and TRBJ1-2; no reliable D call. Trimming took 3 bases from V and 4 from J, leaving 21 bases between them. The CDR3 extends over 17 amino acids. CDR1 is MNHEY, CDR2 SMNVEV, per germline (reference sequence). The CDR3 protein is CASSFSGGRTLRYGYTF. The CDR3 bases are TGTGCCAGCAGTTTTTCAGGTGGACGGACCTTACGCTATGGCTACACCTTC.

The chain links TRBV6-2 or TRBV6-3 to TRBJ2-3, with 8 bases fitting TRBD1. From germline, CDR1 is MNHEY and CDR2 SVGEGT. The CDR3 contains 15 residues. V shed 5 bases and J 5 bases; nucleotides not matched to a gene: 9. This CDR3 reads CASSTPRGQGDTQYF. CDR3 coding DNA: TGTGCCAGCAGTACACCCAGGGGGCAAGGAGATACGCAGTATTTT.

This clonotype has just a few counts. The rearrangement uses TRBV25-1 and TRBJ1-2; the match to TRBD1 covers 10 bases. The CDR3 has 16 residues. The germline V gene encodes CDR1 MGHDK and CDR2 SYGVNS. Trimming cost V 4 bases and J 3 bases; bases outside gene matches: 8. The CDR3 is CASSVWTGGGDYGYTF. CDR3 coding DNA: TGTGCCAGCAGTGTCTGGACAGGGGGGGGAGACTATGGCTACACCTTC.

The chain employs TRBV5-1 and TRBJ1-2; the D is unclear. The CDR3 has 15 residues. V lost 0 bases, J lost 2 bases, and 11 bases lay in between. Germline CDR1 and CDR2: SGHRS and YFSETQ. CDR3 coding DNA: TGCGCCAGCAGCTTGGCTGCGGGCCTAAACTATGGCTACACCTTC. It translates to CASSLAAGLNYGYTF.

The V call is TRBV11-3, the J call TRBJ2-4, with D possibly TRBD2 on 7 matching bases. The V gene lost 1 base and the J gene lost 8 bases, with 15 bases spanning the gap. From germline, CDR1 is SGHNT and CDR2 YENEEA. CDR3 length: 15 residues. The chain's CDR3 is CASSLGGGAVYIQYF. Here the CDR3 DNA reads TGTGCCAGCAGCTTAGGAGGGGGGGCCGTTTACATTCAGTACTTC.

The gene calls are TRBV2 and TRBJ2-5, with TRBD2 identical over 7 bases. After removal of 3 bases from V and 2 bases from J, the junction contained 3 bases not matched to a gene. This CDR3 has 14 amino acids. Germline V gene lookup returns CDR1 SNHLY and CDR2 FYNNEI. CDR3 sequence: CASSEGGGQETQYF. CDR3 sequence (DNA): TGTGCCAGCAGTGAGGGGGGGGGACAAGAGACCCAGTACTTC. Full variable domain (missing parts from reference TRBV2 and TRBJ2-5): EPEVTQTPSHQVTQMGQEVILRCVPISNHLYFYWYRQILGQKVEFLVSFYNNEISEKSEIFDDQFSVERPDGSNFTLKIRSTKLEDSAMYFCASSEGGGQETQYFGPGTRLLVL.

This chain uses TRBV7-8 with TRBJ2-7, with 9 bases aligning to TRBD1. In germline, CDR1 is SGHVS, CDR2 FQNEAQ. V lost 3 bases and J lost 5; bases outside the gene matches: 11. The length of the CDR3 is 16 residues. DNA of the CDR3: TGTGCCAGCAGCTTGTTAAGGACAGGGGTAGACCACGAGCAGTACTTC. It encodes CASSLLRTGVDHEQYF.

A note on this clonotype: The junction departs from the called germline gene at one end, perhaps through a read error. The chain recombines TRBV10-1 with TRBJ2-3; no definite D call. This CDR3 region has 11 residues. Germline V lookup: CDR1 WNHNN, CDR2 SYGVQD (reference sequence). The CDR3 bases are TGCGCCAGCAGAGAGTCAGATACGCAGTATTTT. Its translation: CASRESDTQYF.

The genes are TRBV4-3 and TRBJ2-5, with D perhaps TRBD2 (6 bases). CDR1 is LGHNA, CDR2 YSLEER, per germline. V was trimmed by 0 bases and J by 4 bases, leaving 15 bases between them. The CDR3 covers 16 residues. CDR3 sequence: CASSQDFGGVLETQYF. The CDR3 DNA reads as TGCGCCAGCAGCCAAGATTTCGGAGGGGTGCTAGAGACCCAGTACTTC.

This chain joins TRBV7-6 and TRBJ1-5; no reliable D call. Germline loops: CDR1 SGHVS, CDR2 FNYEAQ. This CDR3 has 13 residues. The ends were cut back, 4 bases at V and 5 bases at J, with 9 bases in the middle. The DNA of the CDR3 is TGTGCCAGCAGCTCGACTAGGGATCAGCCCCAGCATTTT. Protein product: CASSSTRDQPQHF.

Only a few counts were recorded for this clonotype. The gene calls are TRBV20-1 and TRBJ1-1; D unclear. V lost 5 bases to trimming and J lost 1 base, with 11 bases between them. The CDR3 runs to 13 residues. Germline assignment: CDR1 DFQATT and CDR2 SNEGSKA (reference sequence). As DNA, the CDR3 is TGCAGTGCTCCCTCCAAATGGAACACTGAAGCTTTCTTT. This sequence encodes CSAPSKWNTEAFF.

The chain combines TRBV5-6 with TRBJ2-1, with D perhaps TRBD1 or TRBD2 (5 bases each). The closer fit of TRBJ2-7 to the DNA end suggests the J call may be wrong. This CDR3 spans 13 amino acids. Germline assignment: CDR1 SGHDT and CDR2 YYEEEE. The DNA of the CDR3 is TGTGCCAGCAGCGGGGACGGACCCTACGAGCAGTACTTC. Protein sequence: CASSGDGPYEQYF.

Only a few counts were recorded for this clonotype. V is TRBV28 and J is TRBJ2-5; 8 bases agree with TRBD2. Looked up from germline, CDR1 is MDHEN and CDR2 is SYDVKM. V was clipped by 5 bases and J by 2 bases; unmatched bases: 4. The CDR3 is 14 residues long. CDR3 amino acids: CASSPTSAQETQYF. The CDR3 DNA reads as TGTGCCAGCAGTCCGACTAGCGCGCAAGAGACCCAGTACTTC.

This CDR3 reads CSARDHQGGDEQYF. In nucleotides, the CDR3 is TGCAGTGCTAGAGATCACCAGGGGGGAGACGAGCAGTACTTC. V and J are TRBV20-1 and TRBJ2-7; tentative D call: TRBD1 (7 bases). In germline, CDR1 is DFQATT, CDR2 SNEGSKA (reference sequence). V was shortened by 0 bases and J by 5 bases, with 14 bases between the two germline ends. CDR3 length: 14 residues.

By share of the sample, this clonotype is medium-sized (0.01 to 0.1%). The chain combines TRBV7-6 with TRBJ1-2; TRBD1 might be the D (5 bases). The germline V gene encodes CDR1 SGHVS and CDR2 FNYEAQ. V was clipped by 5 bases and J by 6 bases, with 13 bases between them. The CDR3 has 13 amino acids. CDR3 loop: CASSGDGFDGYTF. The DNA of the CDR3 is TGTGCCAGCAGCGGGGACGGATTCGATGGCTACACCTTC.

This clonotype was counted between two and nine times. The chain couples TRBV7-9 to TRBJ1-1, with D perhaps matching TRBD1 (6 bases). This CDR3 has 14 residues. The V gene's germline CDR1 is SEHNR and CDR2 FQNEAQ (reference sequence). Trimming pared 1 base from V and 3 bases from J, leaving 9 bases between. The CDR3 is CASSLETGHTEAFF. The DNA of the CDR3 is TGTGCCAGCAGCTTAGAAACAGGGCACACTGAAGCTTTCTTT.

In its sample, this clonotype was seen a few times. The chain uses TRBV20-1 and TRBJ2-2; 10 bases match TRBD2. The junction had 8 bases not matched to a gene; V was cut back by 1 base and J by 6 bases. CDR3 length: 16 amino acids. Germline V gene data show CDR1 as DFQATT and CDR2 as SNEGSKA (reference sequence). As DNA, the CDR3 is TGCAGTGCTAGAGTCCCAGAGCGGGGGGGCGCCGGGGAGCTGTTTTTT. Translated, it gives CSARVPERGGAGELFF.

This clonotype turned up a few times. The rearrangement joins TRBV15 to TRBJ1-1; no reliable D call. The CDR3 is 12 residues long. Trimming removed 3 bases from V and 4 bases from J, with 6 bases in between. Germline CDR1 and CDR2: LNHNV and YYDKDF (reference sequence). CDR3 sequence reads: CATSRAVTEAFF. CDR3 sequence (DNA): TGTGCCACCAGCAGGGCAGTCACTGAAGCTTTCTTT.